These T cell receptor beta chains were read from a single sample in a study of cytomegalovirus exposure and HLA in healthy donors. Generated by immunoSEQ multiplex PCR, the TCRdb table keeps only in-frame clones and is missing some. The sample comprises fewer than 250,000 clones, about 69% of which are singletons, and about 4.8% rests with the top ten. Sequencing was done on a sample of PBMCs. The receptors here all came from a young man in good health and CMV-seropositive. The CDR3 runs from the conserved cysteine through the conserved F or W. The order of the fields is clone size, D gene, J gene, V gene, CDR3 protein, CDR3 DNA. D genes are given only for firm matches. Clone size, where shown, is once, few, many, or a class for clones that have expanded.

.	TRBD1	TRBJ1-6	TRBV6-1	CASSDRQGWPPLHF	TGTGCCAGCAGTGATAGACAGGGGTGGCCACCCCTCCACTTT
.	TRBD2	TRBJ2-3	TRBV7-2	CASSSQSTTSDPQYF	TGTGCCAGCAGCTCCCAAAGTACGACTAGCGACCCGCAGTATTTT
few	TRBD1	TRBJ2-7	TRBV7-9	CASSSEDRGFYEQYF	TGTGCCAGCAGTTCAGAGGACAGGGGGTTCTACGAGCAGTACTTC
.	TRBD1	TRBJ1-2	TRBV9	CASSVTGQGVGGYTF	TGTGCCAGCAGCGTTACGGGACAGGGTGTGGGGGGCTACACCTTC
.	.	TRBJ1-1	TRBV9	CASSVWQNTEAFF	TGTGCCAGCAGCGTATGGCAGAACACTGAAGCTTTCTTT
.	.	TRBJ1-1	TRBV7-9	CASSLSGNTEAFF	TGTGCCAGCAGCTTAAGCGGGAACACTGAAGCTTTCTTT
.	.	TRBJ2-3	TRBV18	CASSPSDFTDTQYF	TGTGCCAGCTCACCATCGGACTTCACAGATACGCAGTATTTT
.	TRBD2	TRBJ2-3	TRBV28	CASRSGTSDNTQYF	TGTGCCAGCAGGTCCGGGACTAGCGATAATACGCAGTATTTT
few	.	TRBJ2-7	TRBV28	CASSASGRGYEQYF	TGTGCCAGCAGTGCGTCCGGCAGAGGCTACGAGCAGTACTTC
.	.	TRBJ1-4	TRBV4-3	CASSQGVASTNEKLFF	TGCGCCAGCAGCCAAGGGGTAGCATCAACTAATGAAAAACTGTTTTTT
.	TRBD2	TRBJ2-5	TRBV28	CASSTGTSGDPYF	TGTGCCAGCAGCACCGGGACTAGCGGGGACCCGTACTTC
.	TRBD1	TRBJ1-5	TRBV2	CASRNDRGGQPQHF	TGTGCCAGCAGAAACGACAGGGGGGGGCAGCCCCAGCATTTT
.	.	TRBJ1-2	TRBV7-9	CASSLAIEAEGYTF	TGTGCCAGCAGCTTAGCGATAGAAGCGGAAGGCTACACCTTC
.	TRBD2	TRBJ2-3	TRBV7-9	CASSPSGTATDTQYF	TGTGCCAGCAGCCCTAGCGGGACAGCCACAGATACGCAGTATTTT
.	TRBD2	TRBJ2-2	TRBV4-1	CASSQVLGGREGTGELFF	TGCGCCAGCAGCCAAGTCCTTGGCGGGAGGGAGGGGACCGGGGAGCTGTTTTTT
.	TRBD1	TRBJ2-7	TRBV5-4	CASSPRDRASYEQYF	TGTGCCAGCAGCCCCCGGGACAGGGCTTCCTACGAGCAGTACTTC
.	.	TRBJ1-4	TRBV7-8	CASSLGGPNEKLFF	TGTGCCAGCAGCTTGGGAGGCCCTAATGAAAAACTGTTTTTT
.	TRBD1	TRBJ2-7	TRBV30	CAWINRDRSHYEQYF	TGTGCCTGGATCAACCGGGACAGAAGCCACTACGAGCAGTACTTC
few	TRBD1	TRBJ2-3	TRBV5-3	CARSKTGCTDTQYF	TGTGCCAGAAGCAAGACAGGGTGCACAGATACGCAGTATTTT
few	.	TRBJ2-2	TRBV7-2	CASSLGRELFF	TGTGCCAGCAGCTTAGGGCGGGAGCTGTTTTTT
.	.	TRBJ1-1	TRBV4-2	CASSQRTEAFF	TGTGCCAGCAGCCAGAGAACTGAAGCTTTCTTT
once	TRBD1	TRBJ1-2	TRBV10-3	CAISESSRGNYGYTF	TGTGCCATCAGTGAGTCGTCCAGGGGGAACTATGGCTACACCTTC
.	.	TRBJ1-5	TRBV5-8	CASSPTILGRGHQPQHF	TGTGCCAGCAGCCCAACGATTTTAGGCAGGGGACATCAGCCCCAGCATTTT
.	TRBD2	TRBJ2-7	TRBV7-6	CASSPGTSGPKPYEQYF	TGTGCCAGCAGCCCCGGGACTAGCGGACCCAAACCCTACGAGCAGTACTTC
.	.	TRBJ2-7	TRBV7-2	CASSSHYEQYF	TGTGCCAGCAGCTCCCACTACGAGCAGTACTTC
.	.	TRBJ2-3	TRBV6-1	CASSDPNTDTQYF	TGTGCCAGCAGTGACCCAAACACAGATACGCAGTATTTT
.	TRBD1	TRBJ2-7	TRBV4-1	CASSQDRGYEQYF	TGCGCCAGCAGCCAAGACAGGGGGTACGAGCAGTACTTC
few	.	TRBJ2-2	TRBV7-2	CASSPGLRGWGELFF	TGTGCCAGCAGCCCCGGGCTGCGGGGCTGGGGGGAGCTGTTTTTT
.	TRBD2	TRBJ2-3	TRBV5-4	CASTGTSGSRGDTQYF	TGTGCCAGCACCGGGACTAGCGGGAGTCGAGGAGATACGCAGTATTTT
.	TRBD1	TRBJ1-1	TRBV30	CAWGSGTGGMNTEAFF	TGTGCCTGGGGATCCGGGACAGGAGGTATGAACACTGAAGCTTTCTTT
.	.	TRBJ2-5	TRBV19	CASTPRGPQETQYF	TGTGCCAGTACCCCCCGCGGCCCACAAGAGACCCAGTACTTC
.	.	TRBJ2-3	TRBV7-6	CASSLEAGGTDTQYF	TGTGCCAGCAGCTTAGAGGCAGGGGGGACAGATACGCAGTATTTT
.	.	TRBJ1-5	TRBV2	CASSEEGLGNQPQHF	TGTGCCAGCAGTGAAGAGGGGTTGGGCAATCAGCCCCAGCATTTT
few	TRBD1	TRBJ1-5	TRBV2	CASLGQGVSQPQHF	TGTGCCAGCTTGGGACAGGGGGTATCACAGCCCCAGCATTTT
.	.	TRBJ2-7	TRBV4-3	CASSHSGTPSHEQYF	TGCGCCAGCAGCCATTCCGGGACTCCTTCCCACGAGCAGTACTTC
.	.	TRBJ2-2	TRBV7-9	CASSPNVAAGELFF	TGTGCCAGCAGCCCCAACGTGGCCGCCGGGGAGCTGTTTTTT
few	TRBD2	TRBJ2-1	TRBV2	CASSEGTSGGNEQFF	TGTGCCAGCAGTGAGGGGACTAGCGGGGGTAATGAGCAGTTCTTC
few	.	TRBJ2-5	TRBV27	CATRRDRGPETQYF	TGTGCCACGAGGAGGGACAGAGGCCCGGAGACCCAGTACTTC
.	TRBD1	TRBJ2-2	TRBV5-6	CASSLTGGATGELFF	TGTGCCAGCAGCTTGACAGGGGGCGCGACCGGGGAGCTGTTTTTT
.	TRBD2	TRBJ2-7	TRBV7-6	CASSIREGRDEQYF	TGTGCCAGCAGCATCCGGGAGGGAAGGGACGAGCAGTACTTC
once	TRBD2	TRBJ2-1	TRBV9	CASSVETSGASYNEQFF	TGTGCCAGCAGCGTAGAGACTAGCGGGGCTTCCTACAATGAGCAGTTCTTC
.	.	TRBJ2-6	TRBV27	CASSSRVPSSGANVLTF	TGTGCCAGCAGTTCCAGGGTACCTAGCTCTGGGGCCAACGTCCTGACTTTC
.	.	TRBJ2-7	TRBV7-9	CASSYDTYYEQYF	TGTGCCAGCAGCTATGACACTTACTACGAGCAGTACTTC
few	.	TRBJ2-5	TRBV30	CAWSRSETQYF	TGTGCCTGGTCTAGATCGGAGACCCAGTACTTC
once	.	TRBJ2-5	TRBV29-1	CSVGTTARGETQYF	TGCAGCGTTGGTACTACGGCCCGGGGAGAGACCCAGTACTTC
.	TRBD2	TRBJ2-1	TRBV4-2	CASSQAGGSYNEQFF	TGTGCCAGCAGCCAAGCGGGGGGCTCCTACAATGAGCAGTTCTTC
once	.	TRBJ2-7	TRBV7-6	CASSSAYEQYF	TGTGCCAGCAGTTCAGCCTACGAGCAGTACTTC
few	.	TRBJ2-4	TRBV5-1	CASSLESVAKNIQYF	TGCGCCAGCAGCTTGGAGAGTGTAGCCAAAAACATTCAGTACTTC
.	.	TRBJ2-3	TRBV11-1	CASSLGPGRSTDTQYF	TGTGCCAGCAGCTTAGGGCCAGGGAGGAGCACAGATACGCAGTATTTT
.	TRBD1	TRBJ2-5	TRBV9	CASSDTGTAFPGTQYF	TGTGCCAGCAGCGATACCGGGACAGCCTTTCCGGGGACCCAGTACTTC
.	TRBD2	TRBJ2-3	TRBV4-1	CASSQDGTIPDTQYF	TGCGCCAGCAGCCAAGATGGGACTATCCCAGATACGCAGTATTTT
.	TRBD2	TRBJ2-7	TRBV4-3	CASSHGLAERYEQYF	TGCGCCAGCAGCCACGGACTAGCGGAACGGTACGAGCAGTACTTC
.	.	TRBJ1-2	TRBV28	CASSPRGGRNYGYTF	TGTGCCAGCAGCCCCCGGGGGGGGCGGAACTATGGCTACACCTTC
.	TRBD2	TRBJ2-1	TRBV10-3	CASRLAGGEQFF	TGTGCCAGCAGACTAGCGGGGGGTGAGCAGTTCTTC
.	TRBD2	TRBJ2-5	TRBV6-5	CASSRLAGVRSQYF	TGTGCCAGCAGTAGACTAGCGGGGGTTAGGTCCCAGTACTTC